Listed here are 31 T cell receptor beta chains from one sample, sequenced in a study of blood T cells in healthy people across ages. Primers used in a second PCR of about 6 to 11 cycles were a sample-barcoded 5' primer and a J-beta primer mix. TCRdb re-called the 5' RACE reads with MiXCR, one entry per CDR3 protein. The sample lists over a million distinct CDR3 sequences; 42% were seen once. The sequencing input was blood. These receptors all come from a woman aged 18 to 35 in good health.

This clonotype was counted at least ten times. The chain has TRBV11-1 and TRBJ2-7; 8 nucleotides align to TRBD2. There are 15 residues in the CDR3. The junction had 13 bases not matched to a gene; V was cut back by 8 bases and J by 4 bases. From germline, CDR1 is SGHAT and CDR2 FQDESV (reference sequence). The CDR3 nucleotides are TGTGCCAGCTCACCAGCGGCGGGGGGCCGTTACGAGCAGTACTTC. This encodes CASSPAAGGRYEQYF.

In its sample, this clonotype was seen a few times. This chain uses TRBV3-1 with TRBJ2-7; 9 nucleotides line up with TRBD1. The CDR3 is 14 residues long. Germline assignment: CDR1 LGHDT and CDR2 YNNKEL (reference sequence). The V segment lost 4 bases and the J segment 6 bases; nucleotides outside the gene matches: 7. The chain's CDR3 is CASSRAGQGFEQYF. DNA of the CDR3: TGTGCCAGCAGCCGAGCGGGACAGGGTTTCGAGCAGTACTTC.

This clonotype was seen just once. This rearrangement joins TRBV29-1 to TRBJ1-1; no reliable D call. Looked up from germline, CDR1 is SQVTM and CDR2 is ANQGSEA. The V end lost 6 bases, the J end lost 0 bases, and 23 bases lay between the germline ends. CDR3 length: 17 amino acids. The CDR3 DNA follows: TGCAGCGTGACTGACCCAAGCTCCTCGCTTGTGAACACTGAAGCTTTCTTT. Its translation: CSVTDPSSSLVNTEAFF.

J is TRBJ2-1 and V is TRBV6-6; a possible D gene is TRBD1 (6 bases). The CDR3 has 15 residues. With 8 bases removed from V and 7 bases from J, the gap between germline ends came to 21 bases. The V gene's germline CDR1 is MNHNY and CDR2 SVGAGI (reference sequence). CDR3 protein: CASGAAGYRGNEQFF. The CDR3 bases are TGTGCCAGCGGGGCCGCAGGGTATAGGGGGAATGAGCAGTTCTTC.

The J gene is TRBJ2-1, the V gene TRBV7-2, with 9 bases fitting TRBD1. TRBJ2-7 matches the DNA end more closely, so the J call is doubtful. The germline V gene has CDR1 SGHTA and CDR2 FQGNSA. The CDR3 covers 14 residues. Here the CDR3 DNA reads TGTGCCAGCAGCTTGGGACAGGGAGTTGGCGAGCAGTACTTC. It encodes CASSLGQGVGEQYF.

The chain combines TRBV6-6 with TRBJ2-1, with D tentatively TRBD2 (5 bases). V shed 7 bases and J shed 13 bases, with 23 bases lying between them. This CDR3 is built from 14 residues. Germline loops: CDR1 MNHNY, CDR2 SVGAGI (reference sequence). The CDR3: CASKPAGPVETQFF. CDR3 sequence (DNA): TGTGCCAGCAAACCCGCGGGTCCGGTAGAGACCCAGTTCTTC.

The chain combines TRBV4-1 with TRBJ2-7; no clear D gene. In germline, CDR1 is MGHRA, CDR2 YSYEKL. This CDR3 region has 17 residues. Between the trimmed V and J ends, which lost 1 base and 2 bases, there was a span of 18 bases. The CDR3 reads CASSQAILEVGAYEQYF. The CDR3 nucleotides are TGCGCCAGCAGCCAAGCAATCCTTGAGGTGGGCGCCTACGAGCAGTACTTC.

With regard to this clonotype: An end of the junction differs from the germline gene, which may be a read error. The chain couples TRBV27 to TRBJ2-1, with TRBD2 identical over 13 bases. The CDR3 spans 17 residues. Germline CDR1 reads MNHEY; CDR2 reads SMNVEV (reference sequence). The CDR3 loop is CAGSLSGLAGDTSEQFF. In DNA, the CDR3 is TGTGCCGGCAGTTTATCAGGACTAGCGGGAGATACTAGTGAGCAGTTCTTC.

V gene TRBV11-2 combines with J gene TRBJ2-7; 10 bases fit TRBD1. CDR3 length: 13 residues. V trimming: 1 base; J trimming: 9 bases; junction bases outside the gene matches: 3. The V gene's germline CDR1 is SGHAT and CDR2 FQNNGV. The CDR3 reads CASSLGQGAGQYF. In DNA form, the CDR3 reads TGTGCCAGCAGCTTAGGACAGGGGGCCGGGCAGTACTTC.

The V call is TRBV12-3 or TRBV12-4, the J call TRBJ2-2, with 11 positions matching TRBD2. This CDR3 contains 20 residues. V dropped 3 bases and J dropped 1; count of bases not matched to a gene: 13. CDR3 residues: CASSFYLGKGLAENTGELFF. The DNA for the CDR3 is TGTGCCAGCAGTTTTTACTTGGGGAAGGGACTAGCGGAGAACACCGGGGAGCTGTTTTTT.

The chain links TRBV4-1 to TRBJ2-7; D unclear. V was clipped by 3 bases and J by 9 bases, with 15 bases between them. Looked up from germline, CDR1 is MGHRA and CDR2 is YSYEKL. The CDR3 totals 13 residues. CDR3 bases: TGCGCCAGCAGCCAGGGTGGCGGTGACGCGCAGTACTTC. Translation: CASSQGGGDAQYF.

This clonotype showed up just a few times. V is TRBV7-9 and J is TRBJ2-3, with D perhaps being TRBD1 or TRBD2 (5 bases each). CDR3 size: 16 residues. Germline CDR1 SEHNR, CDR2 FQNEAQ (reference sequence). V was shortened by 4 bases and J by 2 bases, with 16 bases between the two germline ends. The CDR3 loop is CASSWDDSLITDTQYF. CDR3 DNA: TGTGCCAGCAGCTGGGACGACAGCCTGATCACAGATACGCAGTATTTT.

This chain connects TRBV6-1 to TRBJ2-7; D unclear. Trimming removed 7 bases from V and 2 bases from J, with 27 bases in between. Germline loops: CDR1 MNHNS, CDR2 SASEGT. This CDR3 has 18 amino acids. In nucleotides, the CDR3 is TGTGCCAGCACCAACCTCACCTTTGGAAGGCGAGGTACCTACGAGCAGTACTTC. Its translation is CASTNLTFGRRGTYEQYF.

The chain is built from TRBV5-1 and TRBJ2-1; 8 nucleotides line up with TRBD1. With the DNA end fitting TRBJ2-7 better, the J assignment may be wrong. The CDR3 sequence is 16 residues long. Germline V gene lookup returns CDR1 SGHRS and CDR2 YFSETQ. The CDR3 coding sequence is TGCGCCAGCAGCCTCTTCCCGGGACAGGATTACAATGAGCAGTACTTC. Encoded protein: CASSLFPGQDYNEQYF.

This sequence joins TRBV7-9 and TRBJ1-2, with 8 bases that match TRBD1. Trimming cost V 2 bases and J 6 bases; bases outside gene matches: 5. CDR1 SEHNR and CDR2 FQNEAQ come from the germline V gene (reference sequence). This CDR3 comprises 14 residues. The CDR3 nucleotides are TGTGCCAGCAGCTTATCCGACAGGGGCAATGGCTACACCTTC. Its protein is CASSLSDRGNGYTF.

This clonotype was picked up a small number of times. The chain carries TRBV7-8 and TRBJ2-7; D assignment may be TRBD1 or TRBD2 (5 bases each). Deletions cut 8 bases from V and 2 bases from J, with 28 bases between. Germline CDR1 is SGHVS and CDR2 is FQNEAQ. The CDR3 is 18 residues long. In DNA form, the CDR3 reads TGTGCCAGCGCCAACGTCGGGACCAATCTGATCCCAGCCTACGAGCAGTACTTC. Amino acid sequence: CASANVGTNLIPAYEQYF.

This chain uses TRBV6-1 with TRBJ2-1, with 9 bases that match TRBD2. V trimming: 3 bases; J trimming: 3 bases; junction bases outside the gene matches: 6. The CDR3 covers 16 residues. Germline values: CDR1 MNHNS, CDR2 SASEGT. The CDR3 loop is CASSESSGSFYNEQFF. CDR3 DNA sequence: TGTGCCAGCAGTGAGAGTAGCGGGAGTTTCTACAATGAGCAGTTCTTC.

Points on this clonotype: Germline and junction disagree at one end, which may indicate a read error. The rearrangement joins TRBV3-1 to TRBJ2-3, with D possibly TRBD1 on 6 matching bases. Germline values: CDR1 LGHDT, CDR2 YNNKEL (reference sequence). CDR3 length: 16 residues. The chain's CDR3 is CASSQAAGVSTETQYF. CDR3 DNA: TGTGCCAGCAGCCAAGCGGCAGGGGTCAGCACAGAGACGCAGTATTTT.

The gene calls are TRBV14 and TRBJ2-7, with 7 bases matching TRBD1. Germline V gene sequence: CDR1 SGHDN, CDR2 FVKESK. The length of the CDR3 is 12 residues. The trim removed 3 bases at V and 9 bases at J, leaving 5 bases unmatched. CDR3 region: CASSQTGLGQYF. The CDR3 bases are TGTGCCAGCAGCCAGACAGGGCTTGGGCAGTACTTC.

This clonotype was observed a handful of times. This chain joins TRBV3-1 and TRBJ2-7; D not certain. Germline V gene data show CDR1 as LGHDT and CDR2 as YNNKEL (reference sequence). The CDR3 runs to 17 residues. The V end was cut by 7 bases, the J end by 2 bases, with 24 bases between. CDR3 sequence: CASIKLKPRRIAYEQYF. The CDR3 DNA is TGTGCCAGCATCAAACTTAAACCCCGTCGGATAGCCTACGAGCAGTACTTC.

This chain joins TRBV4-1 and TRBJ2-7, with D possibly being TRBD1 (5 bases). V was trimmed by 2 bases and J by 5 bases, leaving 10 bases between them. Germline V gene lookup returns CDR1 MGHRA and CDR2 YSYEKL. This CDR3 comprises 13 residues. CDR3 sequence: CASSQTGTDEQYF. The CDR3, as DNA: TGCGCCAGCAGCCAAACAGGCACCGACGAGCAGTACTTC.

This sequence joins TRBV4-2 and TRBJ1-2; D is perhaps TRBD1 (6 bases). Deletions cut 5 bases from V and 7 bases from J, with 20 bases between. The CDR3 sequence is 15 residues long. Per the germline V gene, CDR1 is LGHNA and CDR2 is YNFKEQ. CDR3 coding DNA: TGTGCCAGCAGCGTAAGCCCAGGGGCTGAAGGTGGCTACACCTTC. This codes for CASSVSPGAEGGYTF.

In this sample, this clonotype turned up once. J is TRBJ2-1 and V is TRBV6-1; maybe TRBD2 (6 bases). CDR3 length equals 15 residues. Trimming took 1 base from V and 4 from J, leaving 11 bases between them. CDR1 is MNHNS, CDR2 SASEGT, per germline. DNA of the CDR3: TGTGCCAGCAGTGAAGGGCGCGCGGGATACAATGAGCAGTTCTTC. Translation gives CASSEGRAGYNEQFF.

This clonotype was counted between two and nine times. The CDR3 protein is CASSSYRQGGVYNEQFF. CDR3 nucleotides: TGTGCCAGCAGCTCTTACCGTCAGGGAGGGGTCTACAATGAGCAGTTCTTC. The rearrangement uses TRBV21-1 and TRBJ2-1; the table's D call, TRBD2, was not checked against the DNA. TRBV21-1 is given as a pseudogene. There are 17 residues in the CDR3.

This clonotype appeared a few times. The chain carries TRBV20-1 and TRBJ2-3, with a weak D call TRBD2 (5 bases). The germline gives CDR1 DFQATT, CDR2 SNEGSKA (reference sequence). The ends were cut back, 2 bases at V and 2 bases at J, with 20 bases in the middle. The length of the CDR3 is 17 residues. CDR3 in DNA: TGCAGTGCTAGAATCGCAAGCGGAAATATCCTCACAGATACGCAGTATTTT. It translates to CSARIASGNILTDTQYF.

This chain joins TRBV2 and TRBJ1-2; D might be TRBD1 (5 bases). Germline CDR1 is SNHLY and CDR2 is FYNNEI. This CDR3 has 14 amino acids. V gave up 7 bases and J gave up 4 bases, with 16 bases separating them. This CDR3 reads CASIGVGEGYGYTF. The CDR3 DNA follows: TGTGCCAGCATAGGGGTAGGGGAAGGCTATGGCTACACCTTC.

The chain uses TRBV5-4 and TRBJ2-1, with 12 bases matching TRBD2. Per the germline V gene, CDR1 is SGHNT and CDR2 is YYREEE (reference sequence). The CDR3 is 15 amino acids. J gave up 4 bases and V 5 bases, and 4 bases lay outside the gene matches. CDR3 DNA sequence: TGTGCCAGCAGGCCTAGCGGGGGGGAGTACAATGAGCAGTTCTTC. Its protein product is CASRPSGGEYNEQFF. The full variable domain, with the rest looked up from reference TRBV5-4 and TRBJ2-1, is ETGVTQSPTHLIKTRGQQVTLRCSSQSGHNTVSWYQQALGQGPQFIFQYYREEENGRGNFPPRFSGLQFPNYSSELNVNALELDDSALYLCASRPSGGEYNEQFFGPGTRLTVL.

In its sample, this clonotype was seen a few times. The germline gene is not matched at one end of the junction; a read error may be the cause. The V call is TRBV5-5, the J call TRBJ1-4; 7 bases line up with TRBD1. This CDR3 spans 16 amino acids. Germline V gene sequence: CDR1 SGHKS, CDR2 YYEKEE (reference sequence). CDR3 nucleotides: TGTGCCAGCAGCGAGACAGGGATGAGGACTAATGAAAAATTGTTTTTT. Translating it yields CASSETGMRTNEKLFF.

This clonotype was seen just once. The chain links TRBV10-3 to TRBJ2-7; TRBD1 matches at 7 bases. CDR1 and CDR2 (germline): ENHRY, SYGVKD. The CDR3 runs 14 residues. V lost 3 bases and J lost 2; bases outside the gene matches: 4. DNA for the CDR3: TGTGCCATCAGTGAAGAGCAGGGGGCCTACGAGCAGTACTTC. This gives the protein CAISEEQGAYEQYF.

The sample holds a few counts of this clonotype. This chain connects TRBV29-1 to TRBJ1-2; 8 nucleotides agree with TRBD1. The CDR3 consists of 15 residues. Germline V gives CDR1 SQVTM, CDR2 ANQGSEA. V was pared by 1 base and J by 4 bases, with 8 bases of the junction left unmatched. CDR3 region: CSVEVPTGDGYGYTF. In DNA form, the CDR3 reads TGCAGCGTTGAAGTCCCGACAGGGGATGGCTATGGCTACACCTTC.

The gene calls are TRBV7-6 and TRBJ2-5; D gene ambiguous. The CDR3 totals 15 residues. The germline gives CDR1 SGHVS, CDR2 FNYEAQ. Between the trimmed V and J ends, which lost 1 base and 5 bases, there was a span of 14 bases. In nucleotides, the CDR3 is TGTGCCAGCAGCTTAGAGGTGCCCCCAAGGGAGACCCAGTACTTC. This encodes CASSLEVPPRETQYF.